Listed below are T cell receptor beta chains from one sample, sequenced in a study of cytomegalovirus exposure and HLA in healthy donors. Generated by immunoSEQ multiplex PCR, the TCRdb table keeps only in-frame clones and is missing some. The repertoire holds approximately 150,000 clones, just under 85% seen once, with roughly 9.7% in the top ten. Sequenced input: PBMCs. These receptors all come from an older woman in good health and CMV-seropositive. The CDR3 runs from the conserved cysteine through the conserved F or W.

V gene: TRBV27; CDR3 protein: CATHEGTDNSPLHF
V gene: TRBV28; CDR3 protein: CASSLLAGVGNEQFF
V gene: TRBV7-2; CDR3 protein: CASSQFNGELFF
V gene: TRBV11-2; CDR3 protein: CASSLDTGNYGYTF
V gene: TRBV6-4; CDR3 protein: CASRSKLAGIDYEQYF
V gene: TRBV4-3; CDR3 protein: CASSQEAGIYEQYF
V gene: TRBV6-5; CDR3 protein: CASSYSLGGQETQYF
V gene: TRBV9; CDR3 protein: CASSVALGSGYEQYF
V gene: TRBV2; CDR3 protein: CASSESYSPVYEQYF
V gene: TRBV5-1; CDR3 protein: CASSPGSGNTIYF
V gene: TRBV28; CDR3 protein: CASSFAYEQYF
V gene: TRBV5-4; CDR3 protein: CASSLFMSEQYF
V gene: TRBV5-1; CDR3 protein: CASSFQGTSGQETQYF
V gene: TRBV18; CDR3 protein: CASSVGLAGAYEQYF
V gene: TRBV5-1; CDR3 protein: CASSFGLQETQYF
V gene: TRBV28; CDR3 protein: CASSPTLITPVEQYF
V gene: TRBV4-2; CDR3 protein: CASSPGTGRQETQYF
V gene: TRBV7-8; CDR3 protein: CASSLSSGRANEQFF
V gene: TRBV28; CDR3 protein: CASRSSGIHSSYEQYF
V gene: TRBV6-6; CDR3 protein: CASSGTFEREKLFF
V gene: TRBV4-1; CDR3 protein: CASSQGQSYGYTF
V gene: TRBV11-3; CDR3 protein: CASTLGGAQPQHF
V gene: TRBV28; CDR3 protein: CASSRDSQETQYF
V gene: TRBV11-1; CDR3 protein: CASSLIAGEQYF
V gene: TRBV30; CDR3 protein: CAWGRVNTDTQYF
V gene: TRBV7-2; CDR3 protein: CASSPGTGAYEQYF
V gene: TRBV11-3; CDR3 protein: CASSYREGLAKNIQYF
V gene: TRBV2; CDR3 protein: CASSEGRSGNTIYF
V gene: TRBV7-9; CDR3 protein: CASSLWGRGRLNTEAFF
V gene: TRBV6-1; CDR3 protein: CASSEGLRYEQYF
V gene: TRBV7-2; CDR3 protein: CASSLRGLAGGTSTDTQYF
V gene: TRBV7-9; CDR3 protein: CASSLADSGSSYNEQFF
V gene: TRBV7-2; CDR3 protein: CASSPGSGRDAYEQYF
V gene: TRBV5-6; CDR3 protein: CASSFRGTDINHGYTF
V gene: TRBV5-6; CDR3 protein: CASRKTGGRNTEAFF
V gene: TRBV6-1; CDR3 protein: CASSESFGAGWPYEQYF
V gene: TRBV19; CDR3 protein: CASSFLGRGNEQFF
V gene: TRBV4-3; CDR3 protein: CASSQGWTSAYNEQFF
V gene: TRBV7-8; CDR3 protein: CASSLFSMGGQGLEKLFF
V gene: TRBV9; CDR3 protein: CASSVGGGRREKLFF
V gene: TRBV5-4; CDR3 protein: CASSPRGGGDYGYTF
V gene: TRBV7-9; CDR3 protein: CASSLALGTGDEQYF
V gene: TRBV7-2; CDR3 protein: CASSARDRGRQSNEQFF
V gene: TRBV27; CDR3 protein: CASTPGGQGSVNTGELFF
V gene: TRBV28; CDR3 protein: CASTPAGREKLFF
V gene: TRBV5-1; CDR3 protein: CASRGQGNTEAFF
V gene: TRBV2; CDR3 protein: CASSEAPGTEAFF
V gene: TRBV7-9; CDR3 protein: CASSPDRVGDTQYF
V gene: TRBV15; CDR3 protein: CATSPTGVYNEQFF
V gene: TRBV28; CDR3 protein: CASRRGLLSYEQYF
V gene: TRBV6-1; CDR3 protein: CASRTDRNLNEKLFF
V gene: TRBV28; CDR3 protein: CAGASGRDQETQYF
V gene: TRBV10-3; CDR3 protein: CAISATGQETQYF
V gene: TRBV4-3; CDR3 protein: CASSRGGSDTQYF
V gene: TRBV9; CDR3 protein: CASSVVGLAGNEQFF
V gene: TRBV30; CDR3 protein: CAWSAAGGLFNYGYTF
V gene: TRBV18; CDR3 protein: CASSLTGVNEQFF
V gene: TRBV29-1; CDR3 protein: CSVADTGELFF